This entry is about one T cell receptor beta chain. Its specificity is unknown. This specimen comes from a study of early T cells in non-severe SARS-CoV-2 infection. The wider study: The input, bulk RNA from unsorted whole blood, was sequenced, and chains were unpaired.

Unique molecular identifiers were added to individual cDNA molecules. TCRdb re-derived calls from the 5' RACE reads in MiXCR, one entry per CDR3 protein. The profile shows approximately 69,000 distinct CDR3 sequences, roughly an eighth of them singletons. Overall study results and limits: There was a bias toward anti-spike CD8 responses in VDJdb matching, which missed private and CD4 specificities.

Germline V gene data show CDR1 as SGHRS and CDR2 as YFSETQ. This CDR3 spans 18 amino acids. Trimming removed 2 bases from V and 4 bases from J; junction bases left unmatched: 12. The chain combines TRBV5-1 with TRBJ2-2; 9 bases are a match to TRBD1. Sequenced here: whole blood, sampled at baseline. The sequence was obtained from an adult who was a healthcare worker with PCR-confirmed SARS-CoV-2 infection or an uninfected control (not recorded which). The DNA for the CDR3 is TGCGCCAGCAGCTTTCTAAAGCCCGGGACAGGGACCACCGGGGAGCTGTTTTTT. Encoded protein: CASSFLKPGTGTTGELFF.